Included here is one T cell receptor beta chain sequence, with context. The antigen is unknown. The sample comes from a study of Ad26.COV2.S vaccination and SARS-CoV-2 variants. Study at large: The donor was enrolled in the Ad26.COV2.S arm of the COV1001 trial. General study results and limits: Vaccine recipients showed a spike-specific TCR breadth that was higher than in placebo recipients. Comparability of non-spike TCR breadth was observed across vaccine and placebo recipients.

As for treatment: some 20 received Ad26.COV2.S at low or high dose, single or two shots; about five received placebo; per-sample allocation not given. Specimens were obtained on day 63 following the first vaccine or placebo injection. With 0 bases removed from V and 3 bases from J, the gap between germline ends came to 6 bases. The CDR3 loop spans 14 amino acids. From germline, CDR1 is SGDLS and CDR2 YYNGEE. Clones were sequenced by immunoSEQ multiplex PCR, and TCRdb holds only the in-frame ones, with some missing. Of roughly 400,000 clones in the sample, 90% were seen once. The chain has TRBV9 and TRBJ2-2, with D tentatively TRBD1 or TRBD2 (5 bases each). The source of this sequence is a person between 18 and 60 years old who received the Ad26.COV2.S COVID-19 vaccine or a placebo. The input for sequencing was peripheral blood, taken in a trial of Ad26.COV2.S vaccine versus placebo. The CDR3 region has the DNA TGTGCCAGCAGCGTAGGGGGGTACACCGGGGAGCTGTTTTTT. Amino acids: CASSVGGYTGELFF. Complete variable domain (other parts from reference TRBV9 and TRBJ2-2): DSGVTQTPKHLITATGQRVTLRCSPRSGDLSVYWYQQSLDQGLQFLIQYYNGEERAKGNILERFSAQQFPDLHSELNLSSLELGDSALYFCASSVGGYTGELFFGEGSRLTVL.